The present entry profiles one T cell receptor beta chain with its context. What it binds is not known. TCRdb re-derived calls from the reads in MiXCR, one entry per CDR3 protein. The repertoire holds over 150,000 distinct CDR3 sequences, with about 18% as singletons. The sample is drawn from a study of T cell repertoires in cytomegalovirus infection. Study context: Indicated by public TCR beta signatures were CMV infection and matching HLA type. Broader study findings: There were HLA-C-restricted CMV-specific TCR beta clonotypes dominating the ex vivo response. Individuals carrying CMV plus the relevant HLA were identified by cumulative frequency of public TCR beta families.

Per the germline V gene, CDR1 is MNHEY and CDR2 is SMNVEV (reference sequence). Trimming removed 5 bases from V and 0 bases from J; junction bases left unmatched: 8. The CDR3 consists of 18 residues. The rearrangement links TRBV27 to TRBJ2-1; 12 nucleotides line up with TRBD2. This receptor was taken from a human donor in good health (CMV status not recorded). Some clones in this sample may be carry-over from other donors' samples. The sequenced sample consisted of CD8+ T cells from PBMCs. CDR3 amino acids: CASSRLAGVDSSYNEQFF. The CDR3 DNA reads TGTGCCAGCAGTCGACTAGCGGGGGTAGATAGCTCCTACAATGAGCAGTTCTTC.